Each of the 17 T cell receptor beta chains below was sequenced from the same sample in a study of cytomegalovirus exposure and HLA in healthy donors. In the PCR, 60 Vbeta and 13 Jbeta primers were used. Produced via immunoSEQ multiplex PCR; TCRdb's table is partial and in-frame only. The repertoire holds about 200,000 clones, with around nine tenths as singletons. The sequenced material came from PBMCs. All receptors come from a woman aged 18 to 35 in good health and CMV-seronegative.

Comment on this clone: At one boundary the junction diverges from the germline segment, which might be a read error. The chain employs TRBV28 and TRBJ1-1, with 8 bases that match TRBD1. This CDR3 has 14 residues. CDR1 and CDR2 (germline): MDHEN, SYDVKM. CDR3 bases: TGTGCCAGCAGCGGGACAGGCCTGAGGGCTGAAACTTTCTTT. Protein sequence: CASSGTGLRAETFF.

CDR3 residues: CAWSVSRTSGGQETQYF. The DNA of the CDR3 is TGTGCCTGGAGTGTCTCCCGGACTAGCGGGGGGCAGGAGACCCAGTACTTC. The V and J genes are TRBV30 and TRBJ2-5; 14 positions match TRBD2. J was trimmed by 5 bases and V by 0 bases; bases with no gene match: 8. This CDR3 spans 17 amino acids. Germline V lookup: CDR1 GTSNPN, CDR2 SVGIG (reference sequence).

DNA of the CDR3: TGTGCCAGCAGCTTAGAAAGACACCACCGCTCTGGAAACACCATATATTTT. Its protein is CASSLERHHRSGNTIYF. The V call is TRBV11-1, the J call TRBJ1-3; D gene ambiguous. The CDR3 has 17 residues. Trimming pared 1 base from V and 0 bases from J, leaving 13 bases between. The V gene's germline CDR1 is SGHAT and CDR2 FQDESV (reference sequence).

To note about this clone: A junction boundary mismatches the germline segment, possibly from a read error. J is TRBJ2-2 and V is TRBV6-5, with a possible D match to TRBD1 (6 bases). Germline lookup yields CDR1 MNHEY and CDR2 SVGAGI. This CDR3 is 15 amino acids long. CDR3 residues: CASTSDRPHTGELLF. CDR3 coding DNA: TGTGCCAGTACATCGGACAGACCTCACACCGGGGAGCTGTTGTTT.

The rearrangement uses TRBV6-6 and TRBJ1-5, with 9 bases lining up with TRBD1. Losses at the gene ends were 6 bases for V and 5 bases for J; bases not matched to a gene: 8. From germline, CDR1 is MNHNY and CDR2 SVGAGI (reference sequence). This CDR3 is built from 15 residues. The CDR3 protein is CASSSGQGTDQPQHF. CDR3 DNA sequence: TGTGCCAGCAGCTCCGGACAGGGGACCGATCAGCCCCAGCATTTT.

V gene TRBV19 combines with J gene TRBJ1-1; 7 nucleotides align to TRBD1. V lost 6 bases, J lost 3 bases, and 4 bases stayed unmatched. Germline V gene lookup returns CDR1 LNHDA and CDR2 SQIVND (reference sequence). The length of the CDR3 is 13 residues. DNA of the CDR3: TGTGCCAGTAGGTGGGACAGCTACACTGAAGCTTTCTTT. Protein: CASRWDSYTEAFF.

This chain connects TRBV28 to TRBJ2-7; 11 nucleotides line up with TRBD1. CDR3 length: 15 amino acids. The germline CDR1 and CDR2 sequences are MDHEN and SYDVKM. Germline trimming cut 6 bases from V and 0 bases from J; bases unmatched to any gene: 4. The CDR3 loop reads CASRAGTGGSYEQYF. The CDR3 bases are TGTGCCAGCAGAGCCGGGACAGGGGGCTCCTACGAGCAGTACTTC.

This clone has only one observation. Here the CDR3 reads CASSSTGTPEPPNEQFF. The CDR3 DNA is TGTGCCAGCAGTTCGACCGGGACACCCGAGCCCCCCAATGAGCAGTTCTTC. V and J are TRBV27 and TRBJ2-1; the D gene is possibly TRBD1 (6 bases). Looked up from germline, CDR1 is MNHEY and CDR2 is SMNVEV (reference sequence). Trimming left V 4 bases short and J 6 bases short, with 22 bases between. The CDR3 length is 17 residues.

The chain uses TRBV11-3 and TRBJ2-7; D not certain. Germline CDR1 and CDR2: SGHNT and YENEEA. V lost 5 bases to trimming and J lost 7 bases, with 9 bases between them. The CDR3 covers 11 residues. CDR3 coding DNA: TGTGCCAGCAGCCTCCACTCGGAGCAGTACTTC. Translation: CASSLHSEQYF.

This chain links TRBV4-1 with TRBJ1-1; D might be TRBD1 (6 bases). V gave up 0 bases and J gave up 5 bases, with 13 bases separating them. CDR1 is MGHRA, CDR2 YSYEKL, per germline. This CDR3 is built from 15 residues. The CDR3 is CASSQDPETGTEAFF. The CDR3 DNA reads TGCGCCAGCAGCCAAGACCCCGAGACAGGTACTGAAGCTTTCTTT.

This clone was observed a handful of times. V and J are TRBV7-2 and TRBJ1-5; 9 bases align to TRBD1. Germline trimming cut 1 base from V and 10 bases from J; bases unmatched to any gene: 14. CDR3 size: 17 residues. Germline V CDR1 and CDR2: SGHTA, FQGNSA. CDR3: CASSLVAQGAPPGPQHF. In DNA form, the CDR3 reads TGTGCCAGCAGCTTAGTTGCACAGGGGGCGCCCCCAGGTCCCCAGCATTTT.

J is TRBJ2-3 and V is TRBV7-6; 7 nucleotides align to TRBD2. Trimming removed 4 bases from V and 1 base from J; junction bases left unmatched: 2. CDR1 SGHVS and CDR2 FNYEAQ come from the germline V gene. The length of the CDR3 is 14 residues. The CDR3, as DNA: TGTGCCAGCAGCTGGGGGGGAGGCACAGATACGCAGTATTTT. Translating it yields CASSWGGGTDTQYF.

The J gene is TRBJ2-7, the V gene TRBV6-5, with D perhaps TRBD2 (5 bases). This CDR3 is 13 amino acids long. Germline values: CDR1 MNHEY, CDR2 SVGAGI. V lost 8 bases and J 0 bases, leaving 11 bases between the germline ends. CDR3 region: CASLRADSYEQYF. DNA for the CDR3: TGTGCCAGCCTGAGAGCGGACTCCTACGAGCAGTACTTC.

The CDR3 sequence is CASSFTSGGAPDTQYF. The CDR3 DNA reads as TGTGCCAGCAGTTTTACTAGCGGGGGGGCCCCAGATACGCAGTATTTT. The J gene is TRBJ2-3, the V gene TRBV28; 13 nucleotides agree with TRBD2. V lost 3 bases, J lost 4 bases, and 4 bases stayed unmatched. This CDR3 is 16 amino acids long. Germline CDR1 is MDHEN and CDR2 is SYDVKM. Full variable domain (missing parts from reference TRBV28 and TRBJ2-3): DVKVTQSSRYLVKRTGEKVFLECVQDMDHENMFWYRQDPGLGLRLIYFSYDVKMKEKGDIPEGYSVSREKKERFSLILESASTNQTSMYLCASSFTSGGAPDTQYFGPGTRLTVL.

Written as DNA, the CDR3 is TGCGCCAGCCGCTCAAAGCCTAGCGGGAGGGCCAGGGATACGCAGTATTTT. Protein sequence: CASRSKPSGRARDTQYF. J is TRBJ2-3 and V is TRBV5-1, with 12 bases matching TRBD2. The CDR3 consists of 17 residues. CDR1 is SGHRS and CDR2 is YFSETQ in the germline V gene. V dropped 7 bases and J dropped 6; count of bases not matched to a gene: 15. Variable domain in full (rest from reference TRBV5-1 and TRBJ2-3): KAGVTQTPRYLIKTRGQQVTLSCSPISGHRSVSWYQQTPGQGLQFLFEYFSETQRNKGNFPGRFSGRQFSNSRSEMNVSTLELGDSALYLCASRSKPSGRARDTQYFGPGTRLTVL.

The chain employs TRBV4-1 and TRBJ2-5; 7 bases align to TRBD1. The last part of the DNA fits TRBJ2-7 better; the J call may be wrong. CDR1 is MGHRA and CDR2 is YSYEKL in the germline V gene. The CDR3 runs 15 residues. CDR3: CASSLTGSIGNEQYF. The CDR3 DNA reads as TGCGCCAGCAGCCTGACAGGGTCCATAGGAAACGAGCAGTACTTC.

This clone was seen a handful of times. The chain employs TRBV2 and TRBJ1-1, with 12 nucleotides matching TRBD1. From germline, CDR1 is SNHLY and CDR2 FYNNEI. The CDR3 loop spans 15 amino acids. J gave up 3 bases and V 6 bases, and 5 bases lay outside the gene matches. CDR3 residues: CASRGTGGADTEAFF. CDR3 DNA sequence: TGTGCCAGCAGGGGGACAGGGGGCGCGGACACTGAAGCTTTCTTT. Using reference TRBV2 and TRBJ1-1 for the parts outside the CDR3, the full variable domain is EPEVTQTPSHQVTQMGQEVILRCVPISNHLYFYWYRQILGQKVEFLVSFYNNEISEKSEIFDDQFSVERPDGSNFTLKIRSTKLEDSAMYFCASRGTGGADTEAFFGQGTRLTVV.